A single sample gave rise to the 17 T cell receptor beta chains below, sequenced in a study of blood T cells in healthy people across ages. Primed by a sample-barcoded 5' primer and a J-beta primer mix, a second PCR proceeded for about 6 to 12 cycles. TCRdb reprocessed the 5' RACE reads via MiXCR and lists one record per CDR3 protein. The sample includes approximately 780,000 distinct CDR3 sequences, around 24% of them seen just once. The sample was also reused in another study, on T cells of mothers and their children.

Sequencing input: blood. All receptors derive from a boy between 10 and 17 years old in good health.

Only a few counts were recorded for this clonotype. The chain is built from TRBV5-1 and TRBJ2-5, with D maybe TRBD2 (5 bases). Judging by the DNA end, TRBJ2-1 fits better; the J call may be wrong. This CDR3 comprises 15 residues. The V gene's germline CDR1 is SGHRS and CDR2 YFSETQ. As DNA, the CDR3 is TGCGCCAGCAGCTCGGGTCCGGGAAATAACAATGAGCAGTTCTTC. This codes for CASSSGPGNNNEQFF.

CDR3 DNA: TGCAGTGCTTGGACTAGCGGGAGTTCCTACAATGAGCAGTTCTTC. Translated, it gives CSAWTSGSSYNEQFF. This rearrangement joins TRBV20-1 to TRBJ2-1; TRBD2 matches at 13 bases. The CDR3 covers 15 residues. The V gene end was trimmed by 5 bases and the J gene end by 1 base; junction bases not matched to a gene: 2. Germline CDR1 is DFQATT and CDR2 is SNEGSKA (reference sequence).

This chain joins TRBV11-1 and TRBJ2-5; no definite D call. This CDR3 is built from 14 residues. Germline CDR1 and CDR2: SGHAT and FQDESV (reference sequence). The V gene lost 5 bases and the J gene lost 0 bases, with 10 bases spanning the gap. DNA for the CDR3: TGTGCCAGCAGCCCCCTATGGTACCAAGAGACCCAGTACTTC. Residues: CASSPLWYQETQYF. Based on the CDR3 plus reference TRBV11-1 and TRBJ2-5, the full variable domain is EAEVAQSPRYKITEKSQAVAFWCDPISGHATLYWYRQILGQGPELLVQFQDESVVDDSQLPKDRFSAERLKGVDSTLKIQPAELGDSAMYLCASSPLWYQETQYFGPGTRLLVL.

This clonotype was seen many times. This chain links TRBV5-1 with TRBJ1-2; D might be TRBD1 (5 bases). This CDR3 comprises 13 residues. CDR1 and CDR2 (germline): SGHRS, YFSETQ. The V end was cut by 5 bases, the J end by 8 bases, with 16 bases between. CDR3 protein: CASRPGQGYGYTF. The CDR3 DNA reads as TGCGCCAGCAGGCCGGGGCAGGGCTACGGCTACACCTTC.

V usage is TRBV10-3 and J usage is TRBJ2-7; TRBD2 matches 7 bases. Trimming took 8 bases from V and 3 from J; bases not matched to a gene: 4. This CDR3 region has 12 residues. Germline lookup yields CDR1 ENHRY and CDR2 SYGVKD. CDR3 DNA: TGTGCCATCGGGGGGGGAGTCTACGAGCAGTACTTC. It codes for CAIGGGVYEQYF.

There are many counts of this clonotype. The DNA for the CDR3 is TGTGCCAGCAGTCCGGTGGACCTCAGAGAGACCCAGTACTTC. Residues: CASSPVDLRETQYF. The gene calls are TRBV28 and TRBJ2-5; D not certain. CDR1 and CDR2 (germline): MDHEN, SYDVKM. This CDR3 is 14 amino acids long. The V end lost 5 bases, the J end lost 4 bases, and 14 bases lay between the germline ends.

The J gene is TRBJ2-5, the V gene TRBV5-1; D uncertain. The V and J ends lost 4 bases and 7 bases respectively, with 17 bases between them. Germline values: CDR1 SGHRS, CDR2 YFSETQ. The CDR3 covers 14 residues. The chain's CDR3 is CASSPRPDWGTQYF. The CDR3 bases are TGCGCCAGCAGCCCGAGGCCCGACTGGGGGACCCAGTACTTC. Complete variable domain (other parts from reference TRBV5-1 and TRBJ2-5): KAGVTQTPRYLIKTRGQQVTLSCSPISGHRSVSWYQQTPGQGLQFLFEYFSETQRNKGNFPGRFSGRQFSNSRSEMNVSTLELGDSALYLCASSPRPDWGTQYFGPGTRLLVL.

The CDR3 DNA follows: TGCAGTGCTACGGACAGGAGCTCCTACGAGCAGTACTTC. Its translation is CSATDRSSYEQYF. The V and J genes are TRBV20-1 and TRBJ2-7; 7 nucleotides align to TRBD1. The CDR3 has 13 amino acids. CDR1 and CDR2 (germline): DFQATT, SNEGSKA (reference sequence). The junction had 3 bases not matched to a gene; V was cut back by 4 bases and J by 0 bases.

This clonotype was seen a few times. This chain connects TRBV12-3 or TRBV12-4 to TRBJ1-4; the D gene is possibly TRBD1 (5 bases). V gave up 5 bases and J gave up 7 bases, with 11 bases separating them. This CDR3 spans 13 amino acids. DNA of the CDR3: TGTGCCAGCAGTAACGAAAGGGGTGAAAAACTGTTTTTT. Its protein product is CASSNERGEKLFF.

The gene calls are TRBV6-5 and TRBJ2-5; tentatively, D is TRBD1 (5 bases). The CDR3 covers 13 residues. V was pared by 4 bases and J by 4 bases, with 10 bases between. CDR1 is MNHEY, CDR2 SVGAGI, per germline. The CDR3 is CASSSPDTETQYF. Here the CDR3 DNA reads TGTGCCAGCAGTTCCCCGGACACAGAGACCCAGTACTTC.

Remarks on this clonotype: This may be a read error, as it is one base from a much larger clone. The chain combines TRBV29-1 with TRBJ1-3, with 9 bases matching TRBD1. Germline V gene lookup returns CDR1 SQVTM and CDR2 ANQGSEA. The CDR3 is made up of 14 amino acids. The CDR3 DNA sequence: TGCAGCGTGGGACAGGGTAGAACTGGAAACACCTTATATTTT. This codes for CSVGQGRTGNTLYF.

The chain uses TRBV9 and TRBJ2-7, with 8 positions matching TRBD1. V lost 0 bases to trimming and J lost 7 bases; unmatched junction nucleotides: 9. The CDR3 length is 15 residues. Germline-derived CDR1 and CDR2 are SGDLS and YYNGEE. CDR3 DNA sequence: TGTGCCAGCAGCGTAGATGGACAGGGAACGGGAGAGCAGTACTTC. It encodes CASSVDGQGTGEQYF. Supplemented by reference TRBV9 and TRBJ2-7, the full variable domain reads DSGVTQTPKHLITATGQRVTLRCSPRSGDLSVYWYQQSLDQGLQFLIQYYNGEERAKGNILERFSAQQFPDLHSELNLSSLELGDSALYFCASSVDGQGTGEQYFGPGTRLTVT.

The J gene is TRBJ2-7, the V gene TRBV4-2; D remains unclear. This CDR3 region has 15 residues. V was pared by 0 bases and J by 0 bases, with 9 bases between. Germline CDR1 reads LGHNA; CDR2 reads YNFKEQ. CDR3 region: CASSQDFLGSYEQYF. In DNA, the CDR3 is TGTGCCAGCAGCCAAGATTTTCTAGGCTCCTACGAGCAGTACTTC.

This clonotype was seen at least ten times. The V gene is TRBV5-1, the J gene TRBJ2-3, with 8 bases fitting TRBD2. The CDR3 length is 15 residues. Per germline, CDR1 SGHRS and CDR2 YFSETQ. Unmatched junction bases numbered 7, after V lost 7 bases and J lost 0 bases. CDR3 in amino acids: CASDLGGVSTDTQYF. DNA for the CDR3: TGCGCCAGCGATCTCGGGGGGGTGAGCACAGATACGCAGTATTTT.

This clonotype was seen a handful of times. V gene TRBV7-3 combines with J gene TRBJ1-1; TRBD1 is a possible D gene (5 bases). The CDR3 spans 13 residues. V was trimmed by 4 bases and J by 5 bases, leaving 11 bases between them. CDR1 is SGHTA, CDR2 FQGTGA, per germline. This chain's CDR3 is CASSSNRYTEAFF. CDR3 DNA sequence: TGTGCCAGCAGCTCAAACAGGTATACTGAAGCTTTCTTT.

This chain uses TRBV28 with TRBJ2-1, with D tentatively TRBD2 (5 bases). Per the germline V gene, CDR1 is MDHEN and CDR2 is SYDVKM. Deletions cut 2 bases from V and 15 bases from J, with 17 bases between. The CDR3 loop spans 13 amino acids. The DNA of the CDR3 is TGTGCCAGCAGTTTAGTATCTAGCCCACGGTTGTTCTTC. The encoded protein is CASSLVSSPRLFF.

The chain employs TRBV6-4 and TRBJ2-7, with 7 bases lining up with TRBD1. From germline, CDR1 is MRHNA and CDR2 SNTAGT. V shed 3 bases, J shed 2 bases, and the junction held 13 bases outside the gene matches. The CDR3 has 17 amino acids. CDR3 region: CASSEIPNSGGTYEQYV. The CDR3 nucleotides read TGTGCCAGCAGTGAAATTCCTAATTCAGGGGGTACCTACGAGCAGTACGTC.